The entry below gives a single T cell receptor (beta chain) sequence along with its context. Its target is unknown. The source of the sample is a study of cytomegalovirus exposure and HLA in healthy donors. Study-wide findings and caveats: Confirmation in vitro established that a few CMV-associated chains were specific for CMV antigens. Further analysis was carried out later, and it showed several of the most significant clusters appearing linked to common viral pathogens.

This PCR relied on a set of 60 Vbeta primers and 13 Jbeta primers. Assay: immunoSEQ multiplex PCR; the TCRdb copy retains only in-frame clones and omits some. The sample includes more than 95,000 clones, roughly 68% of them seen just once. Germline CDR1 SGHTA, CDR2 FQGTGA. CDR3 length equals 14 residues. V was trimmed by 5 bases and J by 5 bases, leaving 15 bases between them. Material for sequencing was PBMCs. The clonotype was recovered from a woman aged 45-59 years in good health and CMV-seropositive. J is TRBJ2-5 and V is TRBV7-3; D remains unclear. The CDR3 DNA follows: TGTGCCAGCAGCCCCCACGCGTCTACGGAGACCCAGTACTTC. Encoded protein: CASSPHASTETQYF.